This entry is about one T cell receptor beta chain. This specimen belongs to a study of OX40 agonist ivuxolimab in advanced cancers. Study as a whole: Treatment of patients was with ivuxolimab, an agonistic anti-OX40 (CD134) antibody. Patients assigned to dose escalation were diagnosed with hepatocellular carcinoma, melanoma, renal cell or head and neck cancer.

Autoimmune disease history or systemic immunosuppression disqualified patients. Peripheral blood came from all dose cohorts at three timepoints. The V and J ends lost 1 base and 5 bases, in that order; junction bases with no gene match: 2. The CDR3 runs to 15 residues. CDR1 is MNHNS and CDR2 is SASEGT in the germline V gene. Method: immunoSEQ multiplex PCR; TCRdb's copy keeps in-frame clones and lacks some. The sample includes about 38,000 clones, 70% to 80% of them seen just once. The rearrangement links TRBV6-1 to TRBJ2-7, with TRBD2 identical over 13 bases. The clonotype was recovered from an adult with an advanced solid tumor such as melanoma, head and neck, liver or kidney cancer. Sequencing was performed on CD4+ or CD8+ T cells sorted from blood, taken in a trial of the OX40 agonist ivuxolimab. The CDR3 reads CASSEGGLAGNEQYF. The CDR3, as DNA: TGTGCCAGCAGTGAAGGGGGACTAGCGGGAAACGAGCAGTACTTC.